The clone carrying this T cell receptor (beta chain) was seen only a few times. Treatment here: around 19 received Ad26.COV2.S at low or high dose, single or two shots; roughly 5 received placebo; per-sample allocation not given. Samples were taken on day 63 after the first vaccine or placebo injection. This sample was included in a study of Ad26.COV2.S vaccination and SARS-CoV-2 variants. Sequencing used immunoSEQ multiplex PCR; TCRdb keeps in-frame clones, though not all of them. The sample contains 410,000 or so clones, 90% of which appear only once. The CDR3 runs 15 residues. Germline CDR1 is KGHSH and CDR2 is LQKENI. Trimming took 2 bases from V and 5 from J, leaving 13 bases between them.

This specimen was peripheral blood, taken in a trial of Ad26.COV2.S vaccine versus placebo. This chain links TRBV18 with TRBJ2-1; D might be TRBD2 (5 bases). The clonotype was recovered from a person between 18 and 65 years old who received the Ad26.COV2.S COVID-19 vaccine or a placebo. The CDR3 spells CASSPGGTRDNEQFF. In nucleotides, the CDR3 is TGTGCCAGCTCACCAGGCGGTACGAGGGACAATGAGCAGTTCTTC.